Presented here are 3 T cell receptor beta chains from one specimen sequenced in a study of T cell responses to AZD1222 COVID-19 vaccine. TCRdb keeps only in-frame clones here, not all; method: immunoSEQ multiplex PCR. Among 180,000 or so clones listed, approximately 95% were seen once. The sequenced sample was peripheral blood, obtained 28 days after the second AZD1222 dose. The receptors were sampled from an adult who received the AZD1222 COVID-19 vaccine.

This sequence joins TRBV5-6 and TRBJ1-6; the D gene is possibly TRBD1 (5 bases). CDR1 is SGHDT, CDR2 YYEEEE, per germline. V dropped 4 bases and J dropped 9 bases, with 20 bases sitting between them. CDR3 length: 16 residues. CDR3 protein: CASSPTAGRGSSPLHF. DNA of the CDR3: TGTGCCAGCAGCCCAACCGCCGGACGGGGGAGTTCACCCCTCCACTTT.

This clone has more than one count but fewer than ten. The chain is built from TRBV5-8 and TRBJ1-6, with D uncertain. Germline CDR1 is SGHTS and CDR2 is YDEGEE. Trimming took off 6 bases at V and 9 bases at J, with 10 bases between the two ends. CDR3 length equals 12 residues. CDR3 bases: TGTGCCAGCAATCCGGGAGCTTCACCCCTCCACTTT. Its protein is CASNPGASPLHF.

V gene TRBV7-3 combines with J gene TRBJ2-2, with 8 bases aligning to TRBD2. J gave up 0 bases and V 4 bases, and 10 bases lay outside the gene matches. Germline V gives CDR1 SGHTA, CDR2 FQGTGA. The CDR3 runs 18 residues. CDR3 sequence: CASSSGGSSGANTGELFF. Written as DNA, the CDR3 is TGTGCCAGCAGCTCCGGTGGGAGTAGCGGGGCGAACACCGGGGAGCTGTTTTTT. Supplemented by reference TRBV7-3 and TRBJ2-2, the full variable domain reads GAGVSQTPSNKVTEKGKYVELRCDPISGHTALYWYRQSLGQGPEFLIYFQGTGAADDSGLPNDRFFAVRPEGSVSTLKIQRTERGDSAVYLCASSSGGSSGANTGELFFGEGSRLTVL.